The rows below give T cell receptor beta chains drawn from one sample of a study of Graves' ophthalmopathy and Graves' hyperthyroidism. TCRdb re-called the multiplex PCR reads through MiXCR, storing one row per CDR3 protein. The sample lists 200,000 to 300,000 distinct CDR3 sequences, around 42% occurring once. The sequenced sample was peripheral blood. These receptors were collected from an adult man with Graves' ophthalmopathy. Each CDR3 is given with its conserved first and last residue. The D gene is left open where the match is weak. Not all rows give a size; the values are once, few, many and, for expanded clones, a class.

v_gene: TRBV20-1
abundance: .
d_gene: TRBD1
j_gene: TRBJ2-5
CDR3aa: CSALDRAETQYF
CDR3nt: TGCAGTGCATTGGACAGGGCAGAGACTCAGTACTTC

v_gene: TRBV20-1
abundance: .
d_gene: TRBD1
j_gene: TRBJ1-2
CDR3aa: CSARDPDRGYNGYTF
CDR3nt: TGCAGTGCTAGAGATCCGGACAGGGGATATAATGGCTACACCTTC

v_gene: TRBV2
abundance: .
d_gene: .
j_gene: TRBJ1-2
CDR3aa: CASSQGNGDPGPYGYTF
CDR3nt: TGTGCCAGCAGCCAAGGAAATGGGGACCCAGGGCCCTATGGCTACACCTTC

v_gene: TRBV7-9
abundance: .
d_gene: TRBD1
j_gene: TRBJ1-1
CDR3aa: CASSSSRTGKDTEAFF
CDR3nt: TGTGCCAGCAGCTCGAGCCGGACAGGGAAGGACACTGAAGCTTTCTTT

v_gene: TRBV11-2
abundance: once
d_gene: .
j_gene: TRBJ2-7
CDR3aa: CASSLFKTYEQYF
CDR3nt: TGTGCCAGCAGCTTATTTAAGACCTACGAGCAGTACTTC

v_gene: TRBV12-3/TRBV12-4
abundance: .
d_gene: .
j_gene: TRBJ2-5
CDR3aa: CASSLVYRASQYF
CDR3nt: TGTGCCAGCAGTTTAGTGTACAGGGCCTCCCAGTACTTC

v_gene: TRBV15
abundance: .
d_gene: TRBD1
j_gene: TRBJ1-5
CDR3aa: CATLTRGPGMPQHF
CDR3nt: TGTGCCACCCTGACAAGGGGGCCAGGGATGCCCCAGCATTTT

v_gene: TRBV2
abundance: few
d_gene: TRBD1
j_gene: TRBJ2-5
CDR3aa: CARGGTGEETQYF
CDR3nt: TGTGCCCGAGGGGGGACAGGGGAGGAGACCCAGTACTTC

v_gene: TRBV5-1
abundance: .
d_gene: .
j_gene: TRBJ1-2
CDR3aa: CASSLAAGNYGYTF
CDR3nt: TGCGCCAGCAGCTTGGCCGCGGGTAACTATGGCTACACCTTC

v_gene: TRBV29-1
abundance: many
d_gene: .
j_gene: TRBJ2-7
CDR3aa: CSVGDNGAEQYF
CDR3nt: TGCAGCGTTGGAGACAACGGGGCCGAGCAGTACTTC

v_gene: TRBV2
abundance: .
d_gene: .
j_gene: TRBJ1-2
CDR3aa: CASTGQWDGYTF
CDR3nt: TGTGCCAGCACGGGGCAATGGGACGGCTACACCTTC

v_gene: TRBV15
abundance: few
d_gene: .
j_gene: TRBJ1-3
CDR3aa: CATSRGAGSSGNTIYF
CDR3nt: TGTGCCACCAGCAGAGGCGCAGGGTCTTCTGGAAACACCATATATTTT

v_gene: TRBV7-8
abundance: .
d_gene: .
j_gene: TRBJ1-5
CDR3aa: CASSFGRSRQPQHF
CDR3nt: TGTGCCAGCAGTTTCGGCAGGTCCCGACAGCCCCAGCATTTT

v_gene: TRBV7-7
abundance: .
d_gene: .
j_gene: TRBJ2-7
CDR3aa: CASSLRQGDASGEQYF
CDR3nt: TGTGCTAGCAGCTTAAGACAAGGGGACGCTTCAGGGGAGCAGTACTTC

v_gene: TRBV19
abundance: few
d_gene: .
j_gene: TRBJ1-1
CDR3aa: CASSIGRSLNTEAFF
CDR3nt: TGTGCCAGTAGTATTGGTCGGAGCCTGAACACTGAAGCTTTCTTT

v_gene: TRBV2
abundance: .
d_gene: TRBD1
j_gene: TRBJ1-4
CDR3aa: CASSLDRVTEKLFF
CDR3nt: TGTGCCAGCAGCTTAGACAGGGTTACGGAAAAACTGTTTTTT

v_gene: TRBV6-1
abundance: .
d_gene: TRBD1
j_gene: TRBJ2-7
CDR3aa: CASSGDRVLEEQYF
CDR3nt: TGTGCCAGCAGTGGTGACAGGGTCCTCGAGGAGCAGTACTTC

v_gene: TRBV10-3
abundance: .
d_gene: .
j_gene: TRBJ1-1
CDR3aa: CASTVSRNTEAFF
CDR3nt: TGTGCCAGCACGGTCAGCCGGAACACTGAAGCTTTCTTT

v_gene: TRBV6-4
abundance: .
d_gene: TRBD2
j_gene: TRBJ2-5
CDR3aa: CASSDSGLAGPGETQYF
CDR3nt: TGTGCCAGCAGTGACTCTGGACTAGCGGGGCCCGGCGAGACCCAGTACTTC

v_gene: TRBV2
abundance: few
d_gene: .
j_gene: TRBJ1-1
CDR3aa: CATNLLGGHTEAFF
CDR3nt: TGTGCCACTAATCTCTTAGGGGGTCACACTGAAGCTTTCTTT

v_gene: TRBV19
abundance: .
d_gene: .
j_gene: TRBJ2-7
CDR3aa: CASSISQHGYEQYF
CDR3nt: TGTGCCAGTAGTATTAGCCAGCATGGCTACGAGCAGTACTTC

v_gene: TRBV20-1
abundance: .
d_gene: TRBD1
j_gene: TRBJ2-7
CDR3aa: CSANPGTGYEQYF
CDR3nt: TGCAGTGCTAACCCCGGGACAGGTTACGAGCAGTACTTC

v_gene: TRBV7-2
abundance: .
d_gene: .
j_gene: TRBJ2-5
CDR3aa: CASGSLETQYF
CDR3nt: TGTGCCAGCGGATCTCTGGAGACCCAGTACTTC

v_gene: TRBV7-9
abundance: .
d_gene: .
j_gene: TRBJ2-2
CDR3aa: CASRDPVKVAGELFF
CDR3nt: TGTGCCAGCAGGGACCCAGTAAAGGTCGCCGGGGAGCTGTTTTTT

v_gene: TRBV7-8
abundance: .
d_gene: .
j_gene: TRBJ2-3
CDR3aa: CASSLDLDSQYF
CDR3nt: TGTGCCAGCAGCTTAGACCTGGACTCGCAGTATTTT

v_gene: TRBV20-1
abundance: .
d_gene: TRBD2
j_gene: TRBJ2-7
CDR3aa: CSARSRTSGSYEQYF
CDR3nt: TGCAGTGCTAGATCTCGGACTAGCGGGAGCTACGAGCAGTACTTC

v_gene: TRBV10-3
abundance: .
d_gene: TRBD1
j_gene: TRBJ1-6
CDR3aa: CAISFRAGQGNSPLHF
CDR3nt: TGTGCCATCAGTTTTAGGGCAGGACAGGGCAATTCACCCCTCCACTTT

v_gene: TRBV10-3
abundance: .
d_gene: .
j_gene: TRBJ1-2
CDR3aa: CASSEWDMAHNGYTF
CDR3nt: TGTGCCAGCAGTGAGTGGGACATGGCCCACAATGGCTACACCTTC

v_gene: TRBV5-1
abundance: .
d_gene: TRBD2
j_gene: TRBJ2-2
CDR3aa: CASSSLGAGGSSDGELFF
CDR3nt: TGCGCCAGCAGCTCGCTCGGAGCGGGGGGCTCCTCTGACGGGGAGCTGTTTTTT

v_gene: TRBV20-1
abundance: .
d_gene: TRBD1
j_gene: TRBJ1-2
CDR3aa: CSARKTGTNYGYTF
CDR3nt: TGCAGTGCTAGGAAGACAGGGACTAACTATGGCTACACCTTC

v_gene: TRBV28
abundance: .
d_gene: .
j_gene: TRBJ1-1
CDR3aa: CASSFYATNTEAFF
CDR3nt: TGTGCCAGCAGTTTTTACGCGACAAACACTGAAGCTTTCTTT

v_gene: TRBV7-6
abundance: .
d_gene: TRBD1
j_gene: TRBJ1-2
CDR3aa: CASSPGGQAAGSSGYTF
CDR3nt: TGTGCCAGCAGCCCGGGGGGACAGGCTGCCGGGTCGTCTGGCTACACCTTC

v_gene: TRBV12-3/TRBV12-4
abundance: .
d_gene: .
j_gene: TRBJ1-2
CDR3aa: CASSVYNYGYTF
CDR3nt: TGTGCCAGCAGTGTCTATAACTATGGCTACACCTTC

v_gene: TRBV24-1
abundance: .
d_gene: .
j_gene: TRBJ2-7
CDR3aa: CATSETSQSGATYEQYF
CDR3nt: TGTGCCACCAGTGAAACTAGCCAATCGGGGGCAACCTACGAGCAGTACTTC

v_gene: TRBV10-3
abundance: many
d_gene: .
j_gene: TRBJ1-2
CDR3aa: CAISESEGNYGYTF
CDR3nt: TGTGCCATCAGTGAGTCGGAGGGTAACTATGGCTACACCTTC

v_gene: TRBV2
abundance: once
d_gene: TRBD1
j_gene: TRBJ1-4
CDR3aa: CASSRDRVPEKLFF
CDR3nt: TGTGCCAGCAGCCGGGACAGGGTCCCTGAAAAACTGTTTTTT

v_gene: TRBV12-3/TRBV12-4
abundance: .
d_gene: .
j_gene: TRBJ2-2
CDR3aa: CASSWDMDTGELFF
CDR3nt: TGTGCCAGCAGTTGGGACATGGACACCGGGGAGCTGTTTTTT

v_gene: TRBV5-1
abundance: .
d_gene: .
j_gene: TRBJ2-2
CDR3aa: CASSLTRKQNTGELFF
CDR3nt: TGCGCCAGCAGCTTGACGCGAAAGCAAAACACCGGGGAGCTGTTTTTT

v_gene: TRBV7-9
abundance: few
d_gene: TRBD1
j_gene: TRBJ2-7
CDR3aa: CASSLTGGIYEQYF
CDR3nt: TGTGCCAGCAGCTTAACAGGGGGCATCTACGAGCAGTACTTC

v_gene: TRBV6-5
abundance: .
d_gene: .
j_gene: TRBJ2-5
CDR3aa: CASSYTAEETQYF
CDR3nt: TGTGCCAGCAGTTATACGGCAGAAGAGACCCAGTACTTC

v_gene: TRBV6-1
abundance: few
d_gene: .
j_gene: TRBJ1-1
CDR3aa: CASSYVSGGTEAFF
CDR3nt: TGTGCCAGCAGTTACGTGTCCGGAGGCACTGAAGCTTTCTTT

v_gene: TRBV11-2
abundance: .
d_gene: TRBD1
j_gene: TRBJ1-2
CDR3aa: CASSPGQVYGYTF
CDR3nt: TGTGCCAGCAGCCCGGGACAGGTCTATGGCTACACCTTC

v_gene: TRBV29-1
abundance: once
d_gene: .
j_gene: TRBJ2-5
CDR3aa: CSGQPGRGGETQYF
CDR3nt: TGCAGCGGCCAACCGGGTCGAGGTGGTGAGACCCAGTACTTC

v_gene: TRBV2
abundance: .
d_gene: .
j_gene: TRBJ1-2
CDR3aa: CASSEGPAYGYTF
CDR3nt: TGTGCCAGCAGTGAAGGGCCAGCCTATGGCTACACCTTC

v_gene: TRBV10-3
abundance: many
d_gene: .
j_gene: TRBJ1-1
CDR3aa: CATGRNTEAFF
CDR3nt: TGTGCCACCGGCCGTAACACTGAAGCTTTCTTT

v_gene: TRBV18
abundance: .
d_gene: .
j_gene: TRBJ1-1
CDR3aa: CASSPGTPEAFF
CDR3nt: TGTGCCAGCTCACCAGGAACCCCTGAAGCTTTCTTT

v_gene: TRBV2
abundance: few
d_gene: .
j_gene: TRBJ2-2
CDR3aa: CASSAPGANTGELFF
CDR3nt: TGTGCCAGCAGTGCCCCGGGGGCGAACACCGGGGAGCTGTTTTTT

v_gene: TRBV7-7
abundance: few
d_gene: .
j_gene: TRBJ2-5
CDR3aa: CASSSEGNHGETQYF
CDR3nt: TGTGCTAGCAGTTCCGAGGGGAACCACGGAGAGACCCAGTACTTC

v_gene: TRBV11-2
abundance: .
d_gene: TRBD1
j_gene: TRBJ2-7
CDR3aa: CASSFGTGSFEQYF
CDR3nt: TGTGCCAGCAGCTTTGGGACAGGGAGCTTTGAGCAGTACTTC

v_gene: TRBV29-1
abundance: many
d_gene: .
j_gene: TRBJ2-6
CDR3aa: CSVEGSGANVLTF
CDR3nt: TGCAGCGTTGAGGGTTCTGGGGCCAACGTCCTGACTTTC

v_gene: TRBV7-9
abundance: few
d_gene: .
j_gene: TRBJ1-1
CDR3aa: CASSLAGDKREAFF
CDR3nt: TGTGCCAGCAGCTTAGCGGGCGACAAGAGGGAAGCTTTCTTT

v_gene: TRBV2
abundance: .
d_gene: TRBD1
j_gene: TRBJ1-1
CDR3aa: CASRYGTGGEAFF
CDR3nt: TGTGCCAGCCGATATGGGACAGGGGGAGAAGCTTTCTTT

v_gene: TRBV20-1
abundance: few
d_gene: .
j_gene: TRBJ1-5
CDR3aa: CSARDLQGRNQPQHF
CDR3nt: TGCAGTGCTAGAGATCTGCAGGGACGCAATCAGCCCCAGCATTTT

v_gene: TRBV29-1
abundance: few
d_gene: .
j_gene: TRBJ1-2
CDR3aa: CSADGGHGYTF
CDR3nt: TGCAGCGCGGATGGGGGCCATGGCTACACCTTC

v_gene: TRBV19
abundance: few
d_gene: TRBD1
j_gene: TRBJ1-2
CDR3aa: CASRPSRQGVYGYTF
CDR3nt: TGTGCCAGTAGGCCCTCTCGACAGGGGGTCTATGGCTACACCTTC